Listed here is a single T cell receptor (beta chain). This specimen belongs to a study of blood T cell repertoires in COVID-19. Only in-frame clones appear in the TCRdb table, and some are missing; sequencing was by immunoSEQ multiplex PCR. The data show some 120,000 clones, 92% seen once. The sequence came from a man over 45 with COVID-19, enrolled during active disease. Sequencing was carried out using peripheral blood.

CDR3 sequence: CASSRGGGYEQYF. The DNA of the CDR3 is TGTGCCAGCAGCCGGGGGGGCGGTTACGAGCAGTACTTC. The chain joins TRBV11-2 to TRBJ2-7; 8 positions agree with TRBD2. The CDR3 is 13 residues long. V lost 5 bases to trimming and J lost 4 bases; unmatched junction nucleotides: 4. Germline V gene sequence: CDR1 SGHAT, CDR2 FQNNGV.